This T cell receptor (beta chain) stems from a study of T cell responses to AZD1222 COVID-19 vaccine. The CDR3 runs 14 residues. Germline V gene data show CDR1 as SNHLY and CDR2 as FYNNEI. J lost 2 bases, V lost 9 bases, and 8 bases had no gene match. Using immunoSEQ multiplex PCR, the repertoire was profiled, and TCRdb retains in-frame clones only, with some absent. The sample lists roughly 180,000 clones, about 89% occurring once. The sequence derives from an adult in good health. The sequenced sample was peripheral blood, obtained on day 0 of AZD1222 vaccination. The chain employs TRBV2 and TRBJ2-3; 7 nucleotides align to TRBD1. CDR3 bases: TGTGCCAGGTCGTCCGGGACAGTCACAGATACGCAGTATTTT. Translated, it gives CARSSGTVTDTQYF.